The 29 T cell receptor beta chains listed next were all sequenced from one sample in a study of T cell responses to AZD1222 COVID-19 vaccine (dated by TCRdb to about 2021). The library was made by the immunoSEQ multiplex PCR assay. TCRdb retrieved this table from immuneACCESS and kept in-frame rearrangements only. Not all clones are present; in checked studies, unresolved V genes account for under half, and no reason is known for the remainder. The sample has about 160,000 clones on record, roughly nine tenths of them singletons. Clones ranked in the top ten supply roughly 4.3% of the sample. The sample's time point label, decoded: baseline before first vaccination. The sample's treatment or condition, from its label and the paper: meningococcal conjugate vaccine given as trial control. The sample here was peripheral blood, taken on day 0 of MenACWY control vaccination. The receptor source for this set is an adult in good health.

The rearrangement joins TRBV7-2 to TRBJ1-6; 8 bases fit TRBD1. Germline-derived CDR1 and CDR2 are SGHTA and FQGNSA. Trimming at V came to 1 base and at J to 2 bases, leaving 1 base not matched to a gene. The CDR3 loop spans 16 amino acids. CDR3 loop: CASSLGTGTYNSPLHF. For the CDR3, the DNA is TGTGCCAGCAGCTTAGGGACAGGGACCTATAATTCACCCCTCCACTTT.

In this sample, this clone turned up once. V is TRBV30 and J is TRBJ2-1, with TRBD2 matching 13 bases. CDR1 is GTSNPN, CDR2 SVGIG, per germline (reference sequence). V lost 6 bases, J lost 10 bases, and 3 bases stayed unmatched. This CDR3 region has 12 residues. The CDR3 DNA reads as TGTGCCTGCAGACTAGCGGGAGGCGAGCAGTTCTTC. Encoded protein: CACRLAGGEQFF.

Remarks on this clone: Germline is not matched at one junction end, which may reflect a read error. As DNA, the CDR3 is TGTGCCAGCTCCCCACTCGGGGAGGGCCGAAACACCATATATTTT. Protein sequence: CASSPLGEGRNTIYF. The V call is TRBV18, the J call TRBJ1-3; no firm D call. Germline CDR1 is KGHSH and CDR2 is LQKENI. The CDR3 is 15 residues long.

The rearrangement uses TRBV7-3 and TRBJ2-2, with D perhaps given as TRBD1 or TRBD2 (5 bases each). The CDR3 loop spans 17 amino acids. Trimming took off 1 base at V and 2 bases at J, with 14 bases between the two ends. Germline values: CDR1 SGHTA, CDR2 FQGTGA. The CDR3 is CASSLRTGTANTGELFF. In nucleotides, the CDR3 is TGTGCCAGCAGCTTAAGAACCGGGACCGCTAACACCGGGGAGCTGTTTTTT.

This clone was seen just once. The chain employs TRBV27 and TRBJ1-2; D is possibly TRBD1 (6 bases). Germline lookup yields CDR1 MNHEY and CDR2 SMNVEV (reference sequence). V was trimmed by 2 bases and J by 10 bases, leaving 17 bases between them. CDR3 size: 14 residues. CDR3 bases: TGTGCCAGCAGTTTAATGGCAGGGGTTAGAGTCTACACCTTC. Its protein is CASSLMAGVRVYTF.

The chain uses TRBV2 and TRBJ1-6; the D gene is possibly TRBD1 (6 bases). Trimming stripped 7 bases from V and 7 bases from J, with 14 bases between. The CDR3 contains 14 residues. The germline gives CDR1 SNHLY, CDR2 FYNNEI. CDR3 amino acids: CASTGGAGNSPLHF. CDR3 nucleotide sequence: TGTGCCAGCACGGGGGGGGCCGGGAATTCACCCCTCCACTTT. The complete variable domain, with remaining parts taken from reference TRBV2 and TRBJ1-6, reads EPEVTQTPSHQVTQMGQEVILRCVPISNHLYFYWYRQILGQKVEFLVSFYNNEISEKSEIFDDQFSVERPDGSNFTLKIRSTKLEDSAMYFCASTGGAGNSPLHFGNGTRLTVT.

The chain links TRBV6-2 or TRBV6-3 to TRBJ2-1; 8 bases agree with TRBD2. This CDR3 has 13 amino acids. Germline V lookup: CDR1 MNHEY, CDR2 SVGEGT. Trimming cost V 5 bases and J 9 bases; bases outside gene matches: 6. The CDR3 DNA reads TGTGCCAGCAGTCTTGGGACTAGTTCTGAGCAGTTCTTC. It translates to CASSLGTSSEQFF.

The V call is TRBV7-6, the J call TRBJ2-2; the match to TRBD2 covers 14 bases. The CDR3 covers 14 residues. Germline CDR1 and CDR2: SGHVS and FNYEAQ. V lost 5 bases, J lost 11 bases, and 4 bases stayed unmatched. In nucleotides, the CDR3 is TGTGCCAGCAGCACCGGGACTAGCGGGAGTGAGCTGTTTTTT. Translating gives CASSTGTSGSELFF.

In DNA form, the CDR3 reads TGTGCCAGCAGCCCGTCTGACAGGTACACCTACGAGCAGTACTTC. The encoded protein is CASSPSDRYTYEQYF. The chain has TRBV3-1 (or the pseudogene TRBV3-2) and TRBJ2-7, with D possibly TRBD1 on 6 matching bases. The germline CDR1 and CDR2 sequences are LGHDT and YNNKEL (reference sequence). The length of the CDR3 is 15 residues. V was shortened by 4 bases and J by 2 bases, with 15 bases between the two germline ends.

The chain recombines TRBV20-1 with TRBJ2-5; D is unclear. Trimming pared 6 bases from V and 0 bases from J, leaving 5 bases between. The length of the CDR3 is 11 residues. Germline-derived CDR1 and CDR2 are DFQATT and SNEGSKA (reference sequence). CDR3 region: CSAANQETQYF. For the CDR3, the DNA is TGCAGTGCAGCTAACCAAGAGACCCAGTACTTC.

V and J are TRBV18 and TRBJ2-2; 9 positions agree with TRBD2. Germline trimming cut 3 bases from V and 4 bases from J; bases unmatched to any gene: 15. There are 19 residues in the CDR3. Germline V CDR1 and CDR2: KGHSH, LQKENI. The CDR3 loop reads CASSPDRVAGDRITGELFF. The CDR3, as DNA: TGTGCCAGCTCACCTGATAGGGTAGCGGGAGATCGGATCACCGGGGAGCTGTTTTTT.

The chain uses TRBV29-1 and TRBJ1-2, with D tentatively TRBD1 (6 bases). This CDR3 comprises 13 residues. Germline lookup yields CDR1 SQVTM and CDR2 ANQGSEA. V gave up 6 bases and J gave up 3 bases, with 14 bases separating them. This CDR3 reads CSVANRADYGYTF. The CDR3 nucleotides are TGCAGCGTAGCCAACAGGGCGGACTATGGCTACACCTTC.

Only one count was recorded for this clone. This CDR3 is CASRTGVHQPQHF. CDR3 nucleotide sequence: TGTGCCAGCCGGACAGGGGTTCATCAGCCCCAGCATTTT. V usage is TRBV27 and J usage is TRBJ1-5; TRBD1 agrees at 9 bases. Trimming at V came to 8 bases and at J to 5 bases, leaving 4 bases not matched to a gene. The CDR3 is made up of 13 amino acids. Germline V gene lookup returns CDR1 MNHEY and CDR2 SMNVEV (reference sequence).

In its sample, this clone was seen once. The V gene is TRBV6-2 or TRBV6-3, the J gene TRBJ2-2, with D unclear. The CDR3 length is 15 residues. Looked up from germline, CDR1 is MNHEY and CDR2 is SVGEGT. V lost 4 bases and J lost 0, with 9 bases in between. CDR3 bases: TGTGCCAGCAGTTCCTCCCCTGCGAACACCGGGGAGCTGTTTTTT. This translates into CASSSSPANTGELFF.

The chain couples TRBV5-1 to TRBJ1-6; possible D gene TRBD1, 6 bases. V was shortened by 0 bases and J by 7 bases, with 11 bases between the two germline ends. In germline, CDR1 is SGHRS, CDR2 YFSETQ. The CDR3 length is 15 residues. The CDR3 nucleotides read TGCGCCAGCAGCTTGGGCGGGGGCGAGAATTCACCCCTCCACTTT. Translated: CASSLGGGENSPLHF.

The chain couples TRBV7-9 to TRBJ1-6; D is unclear. The germline V gene has CDR1 SEHNR and CDR2 FQNEAQ (reference sequence). There are 15 residues in the CDR3. Trimming took off 2 bases at V and 8 bases at J, with 13 bases between the two ends. This CDR3 is CASSLISIGDSPLHF. The CDR3, as DNA: TGTGCCAGCAGCTTAATTTCAATTGGGGATTCACCCCTCCACTTT.

This clone was counted between two and nine times. This chain links TRBV11-2 with TRBJ1-1, with a tentative D call TRBD1 (5 bases). This CDR3 contains 18 residues. From germline, CDR1 is SGHAT and CDR2 FQNNGV. Trimming removed 1 base at V and 1 base at J, with 19 bases between. The CDR3 coding sequence is TGTGCCAGCAGCTTAGGCGTGGTTCAGGGAAGGGAGAACACTGAAGCTTTCTTT. This sequence encodes CASSLGVVQGRENTEAFF.

The chain combines TRBV19 with TRBJ1-4; a weak D match, TRBD1 (5 bases). Germline values: CDR1 LNHDA, CDR2 SQIVND (reference sequence). The CDR3 runs to 14 residues. V was pared by 6 bases and J by 7 bases, with 15 bases between. CDR3 protein: CASSLGGASEKLFF. Here the CDR3 DNA reads TGTGCCAGTAGCCTAGGAGGGGCAAGTGAAAAACTGTTTTTT.

This CDR3 reads CASSLAITGNSNQPQHF. The CDR3 bases are TGTGCCAGCAGCTTAGCAATCACAGGGAATAGCAATCAGCCCCAGCATTTT. This rearrangement joins TRBV7-8 to TRBJ1-5; perhaps TRBD1 as D (6 bases). Germline V gene lookup returns CDR1 SGHVS and CDR2 FQNEAQ. V was shortened by 0 bases and J by 0 bases, with 12 bases between the two germline ends. The CDR3 is 17 amino acids.

This rearrangement joins TRBV5-1 to TRBJ2-2, with D possibly called TRBD1 or TRBD2 (6 bases each). V dropped 0 bases and J dropped 0 bases, with 9 bases sitting between them. The CDR3 consists of 16 residues. The germline V gene encodes CDR1 SGHRS and CDR2 YFSETQ. As DNA, the CDR3 is TGCGCCAGCAGCTTGGTGGGGGGCCCGAACACCGGGGAGCTGTTTTTT. Translated, it gives CASSLVGGPNTGELFF.

Here the CDR3 DNA reads TGTGCCAGTAGTATTCCTCCCAACCCGAATCAGCCCCAGCATTTT. It specifies CASSIPPNPNQPQHF. This rearrangement joins TRBV19 to TRBJ1-5; D gene unclear. The CDR3 covers 15 residues. Germline V gene data show CDR1 as LNHDA and CDR2 as SQIVND (reference sequence). The ends were cut back, 3 bases at V and 4 bases at J, with 13 bases in the middle. The full variable domain, its missing parts supplied by reference TRBV19 and TRBJ1-5, is DGGITQSPKYLFRKEGQNVTLSCEQNLNHDAMYWYRQDPGQGLRLIYYSQIVNDFQKGDIAEGYSVSREKKESFPLTVTSAQKNPTAFYLCASSIPPNPNQPQHFGDGTRLSIL.

In DNA, the CDR3 is TGTGCTAGTGGCTCCACTGGGGCGGCGGGATACGGGAATGAGCAGTTCTTC. Amino acid sequence: CASGSTGAAGYGNEQFF. V usage is TRBV12-5 and J usage is TRBJ2-1; TRBD2 might be the D (6 bases). Trimming shortened V by 6 bases and J by 7 bases, and 25 bases separated the two germline ends. Per germline, CDR1 LGHNT and CDR2 FRNRAP. The length of the CDR3 is 17 residues.

The gene calls are TRBV27 and TRBJ2-7; 14 positions agree with TRBD2. V shed 6 bases, J shed 6 bases, and the junction held 1 base outside the gene matches. This CDR3 contains 13 residues. Germline V gives CDR1 MNHEY, CDR2 SMNVEV (reference sequence). CDR3 sequence (DNA): TGTGCCAGCAGGGGACTAGCGGGAGCCGAGCAGTACTTC. Translation: CASRGLAGAEQYF.

This rearrangement joins TRBV10-3 to TRBJ2-7; 9 bases are shared with TRBD1. V was pared by 5 bases and J by 1 base, with 6 bases of the junction left unmatched. This CDR3 has 15 residues. Germline CDR1 ENHRY, CDR2 SYGVKD. CDR3 sequence (DNA): TGTGCCATCAGTCGGGACAGGGAAGAATCCTACGAGCAGTACTTC. Residues: CAISRDREESYEQYF.

V is TRBV29-1 and J is TRBJ1-2; D is perhaps TRBD1 (5 bases). This CDR3 contains 11 residues. Deletions cut 4 bases from V and 11 bases from J, with 14 bases between. Germline V lookup: CDR1 SQVTM, CDR2 ANQGSEA. The CDR3 sequence is CSVVRGEGYTF. The CDR3 DNA sequence: TGCAGCGTTGTTCGGGGGGAGGGTTACACCTTC.

The rearrangement joins TRBV5-6 to TRBJ2-5; TRBD2 agrees at 14 bases. Germline V gene data show CDR1 as SGHDT and CDR2 as YYEEEE. This CDR3 spans 17 amino acids. V trimming: 4 bases; J trimming: 0 bases; junction bases outside the gene matches: 5. The CDR3 loop is CASSSGLAGGYQETQYF. The CDR3 nucleotides read TGTGCCAGCAGCAGCGGACTAGCGGGAGGATACCAAGAGACCCAGTACTTC.

The V gene is TRBV10-3, the J gene TRBJ2-4; 11 bases map to TRBD2. V shed 0 bases, J shed 6 bases, and the junction held 4 bases outside the gene matches. The CDR3 length is 16 residues. Germline V gene lookup returns CDR1 ENHRY and CDR2 SYGVKD. CDR3 residues: CAISESTTSGRNIQYF. CDR3 DNA sequence: TGTGCCATCAGTGAGTCGACTACTAGCGGGAGAAACATTCAGTACTTC.

The CDR3 reads CASGLVRDRGFYNEQFF. CDR3 DNA sequence: TGTGCTAGTGGTTTGGTACGAGACAGGGGTTTTTACAATGAGCAGTTCTTC. The rearrangement links TRBV12-5 to TRBJ2-1, with 8 positions matching TRBD1. The CDR3 contains 17 residues. Germline lookup yields CDR1 LGHNT and CDR2 FRNRAP. V lost 0 bases to trimming and J lost 4 bases; unmatched junction nucleotides: 8.

V gene TRBV5-6 combines with J gene TRBJ1-5, with 7 bases lining up with TRBD1. V shed 3 bases, J shed 6 bases, and the junction held 9 bases outside the gene matches. The CDR3 is 15 amino acids. CDR1 and CDR2 (germline): SGHDT, YYEEEE. The CDR3 reads CASSSDREDSQPQHF. In DNA form, the CDR3 reads TGTGCCAGCAGCTCCGACAGGGAAGATTCTCAGCCCCAGCATTTT.